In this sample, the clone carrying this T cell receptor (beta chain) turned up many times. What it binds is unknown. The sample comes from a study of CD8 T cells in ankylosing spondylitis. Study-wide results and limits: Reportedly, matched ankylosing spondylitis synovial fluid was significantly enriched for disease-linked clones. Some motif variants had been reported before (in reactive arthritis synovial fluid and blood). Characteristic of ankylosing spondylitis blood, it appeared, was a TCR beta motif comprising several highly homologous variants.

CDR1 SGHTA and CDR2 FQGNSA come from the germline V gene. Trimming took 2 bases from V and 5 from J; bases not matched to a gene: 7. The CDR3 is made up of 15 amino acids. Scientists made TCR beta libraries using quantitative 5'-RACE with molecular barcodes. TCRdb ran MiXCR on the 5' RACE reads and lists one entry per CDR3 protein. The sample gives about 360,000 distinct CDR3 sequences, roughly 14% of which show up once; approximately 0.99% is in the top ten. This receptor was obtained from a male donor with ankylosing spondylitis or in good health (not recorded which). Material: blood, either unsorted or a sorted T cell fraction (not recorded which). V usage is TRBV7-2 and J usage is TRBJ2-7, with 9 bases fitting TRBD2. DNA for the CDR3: TGTGCCAGCAGCTTATCGGGACTAGCAAGCCACGAGCAGTACTTC. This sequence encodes CASSLSGLASHEQYF.